Presented here are 29 T cell receptor beta chains from one specimen sequenced in a study of T-cell memory formation after mild COVID-19. One entry per CDR3 protein results from TCRdb running MiXCR on the 5' RACE reads. Of hundreds of thousands of distinct CDR3 sequences listed, about a fifth were seen once; the top ten hold around 13%. The sequencing input was PBMCs or a T cell subset sorted from them (not recorded which). The source of these receptors is an adult woman who had mild COVID-19 (a few samples of this study predate the infection). Cell type and time point are not known.

The CDR3 DNA reads as TGCGCCAGCAGCTTACAAGACAGGTCGGCTAATGAAAAACTGTTTTTT. Encoded protein: CASSLQDRSANEKLFF. The V gene is TRBV5-1, the J gene TRBJ1-4; D might be TRBD1 (6 bases). This CDR3 has 16 amino acids. V was cut by 2 bases and J by 3 bases, with 14 bases left in between. CDR1 is SGHRS, CDR2 YFSETQ, per germline.

The CDR3 coding sequence is TGTGCCAGCAGTTATCGTCCCAGCGGGGGCACCTACGAGCAGTACTTC. Protein product: CASSYRPSGGTYEQYF. The chain recombines TRBV6-2 or TRBV6-3 with TRBJ2-7; 8 bases align to TRBD2. Germline CDR1 MNHEY, CDR2 SVGEGT. The V and J ends lost 3 bases and 2 bases, in that order; junction bases with no gene match: 9. This CDR3 spans 16 amino acids.

V is TRBV19 and J is TRBJ2-1; 8 nucleotides match TRBD2. The ends lost 7 bases at V and 4 bases at J; junction bases unmatched: 3. CDR1 and CDR2 (germline): LNHDA, SQIVND (reference sequence). The CDR3 length is 13 residues. The CDR3 DNA reads TGTGCCAGTAAGGCGGGGGGATACAATGAGCAGTTCTTC. This encodes CASKAGGYNEQFF.

This clonotype showed up just a few times. The chain carries TRBV12-3 or TRBV12-4 and TRBJ1-4; D gene ambiguous. CDR3 length: 14 residues. V was cut by 2 bases and J by 1 base, with 5 bases left in between. The CDR3 protein is CASSLSGTNEKLFF. CDR3 nucleotides: TGTGCCAGCAGTTTATCAGGAACTAATGAAAAACTGTTTTTT.

V is TRBV18 and J is TRBJ1-5; no firm D call. Germline assignment: CDR1 KGHSH and CDR2 LQKENI. V was shortened by 4 bases and J by 5 bases, with 12 bases between the two germline ends. The CDR3 extends over 14 amino acids. The CDR3: CASSRAGRDQPQHF. The CDR3 DNA is TGTGCCAGCTCACGGGCCGGGAGGGATCAGCCCCAGCATTTT.

The sample holds a few counts of this clonotype. This rearrangement joins TRBV4-2 to TRBJ1-1, with 10 bases lining up with TRBD1. V was pared by 4 bases and J by 5 bases, with 7 bases of the junction left unmatched. The CDR3 has 15 residues. Germline V gene data show CDR1 as LGHNA and CDR2 as YNFKEQ. The CDR3 loop is CASSPGTGEWTEAFF. In nucleotides, the CDR3 is TGTGCCAGCAGCCCGGGGACAGGGGAGTGGACTGAAGCTTTCTTT.

This chain joins TRBV7-8 and TRBJ1-5, with D unresolved. The germline CDR1 and CDR2 sequences are SGHVS and FQNEAQ. The length of the CDR3 is 8 residues. Trimming cost V 8 bases and J 16 bases, with 9 bases left between them. The DNA of the CDR3 is TGTGCCAGCGAAGGTGAACATTTT. Its translation is CASEGEHF.

In this sample, this clonotype turned up a few times. The chain couples TRBV9 to TRBJ2-5, with 9 nucleotides matching TRBD2. This CDR3 has 15 residues. Germline CDR1 and CDR2: SGDLS and YYNGEE. With 3 bases clipped from V and 3 bases from J, the junction kept 6 bases outside the gene matches. CDR3 DNA: TGTGCCAGCAGCGCGGGACTAGCTGGCGAAGAGACCCAGTACTTC. Translating gives CASSAGLAGEETQYF.

This clonotype was detected only a few times. This sequence joins TRBV18 and TRBJ2-5, with D possibly TRBD2 on 6 matching bases. The CDR3 is 18 amino acids. Germline lookup yields CDR1 KGHSH and CDR2 LQKENI. V was clipped by 3 bases and J by 10 bases, with 30 bases between them. CDR3: CASSPNRDAFPKGGGQYF. In nucleotides, the CDR3 is TGTGCCAGCTCACCTAACCGGGACGCCTTCCCGAAGGGAGGAGGCCAGTACTTC.

V and J are TRBV18 and TRBJ1-6; D gene ambiguous. V was pared by 2 bases and J by 6 bases, with 11 bases between. This CDR3 comprises 15 residues. Germline-derived CDR1 and CDR2 are KGHSH and LQKENI. CDR3 nucleotide sequence: TGTGCCAGCTCACCAACTCGGCAGGCTAATTCACCCCTCCACTTT. It encodes CASSPTRQANSPLHF.

This chain connects TRBV7-2 to TRBJ2-2; unclear D gene. This CDR3 region has 16 residues. V gave up 6 bases and J gave up 0 bases, with 14 bases separating them. Germline V gene data show CDR1 as SGHTA and CDR2 as FQGNSA. CDR3 residues: CASSPRALANTGELFF. The CDR3 DNA reads TGTGCCAGCAGTCCTCGGGCCCTCGCGAACACCGGGGAGCTGTTTTTT. Full variable domain (rest looked up from reference TRBV7-2 and TRBJ2-2): GAGVSQSPSNKVTEKGKDVELRCDPISGHTALYWYRQSLGQGLEFLIYFQGNSAPDKSGLPSDRFSAERTGGSVSTLTIQRTQQEDSAVYLCASSPRALANTGELFFGEGSRLTVL.

V is TRBV20-1 and J is TRBJ1-2; D is undetermined. V gave up 5 bases and J gave up 0 bases, with 1 base separating them. Germline V gene data show CDR1 as DFQATT and CDR2 as SNEGSKA (reference sequence). The CDR3 runs 10 residues. CDR3: CSAPNYGYTF. The CDR3 nucleotides read TGCAGTGCTCCTAACTATGGCTACACCTTC.

The chain joins TRBV4-1 to TRBJ1-1; TRBD1 aligns across 7 bases. Germline assignment: CDR1 MGHRA and CDR2 YSYEKL. V lost 3 bases, J lost 4 bases, and 20 bases stayed unmatched. The CDR3 runs to 19 residues. The CDR3 DNA follows: TGCGCCAGCAGCCATGACGACCGCCTCCGACAGGGACCGAGCACTGAAGCTTTCTTT. Protein product: CASSHDDRLRQGPSTEAFF.

The rearrangement joins TRBV12-3 or TRBV12-4 to TRBJ2-7; no firm D call. V was shortened by 2 bases and J by 4 bases, with 9 bases between the two germline ends. The CDR3 covers 13 residues. The CDR3 DNA follows: TGTGCCAGCAGTTTACAGCCGGAATACGAGCAGTACTTC. This translates into CASSLQPEYEQYF.

This chain joins TRBV3-1 and TRBJ1-5; D ambiguous. The CDR3 length is 16 residues. The germline gives CDR1 LGHDT, CDR2 YNNKEL (reference sequence). Trimming shortened V by 0 bases and J by 6 bases, and 15 bases separated the two germline ends. The CDR3 is CASSQDPWGSGQPQHF. In DNA form, the CDR3 reads TGTGCCAGCAGCCAAGATCCATGGGGATCGGGTCAGCCCCAGCATTTT.

The V and J genes are TRBV5-1 and TRBJ2-5, with TRBD2 as a possible D gene (6 bases). The germline V gene has CDR1 SGHRS and CDR2 YFSETQ. The length of the CDR3 is 15 residues. The V and J ends lost 3 bases and 1 base respectively, with 13 bases between them. CDR3 coding DNA: TGCGCCAGCAGCTACTTGGGGGGATCCCAAGAGACCCAGTACTTC. Translation: CASSYLGGSQETQYF.

The CDR3 sequence is CASSLANLGTHQETQYF. The CDR3 nucleotides are TGTGCCAGCAGCTTAGCGAATCTAGGGACTCATCAAGAGACCCAGTACTTC. The V gene is TRBV7-9, the J gene TRBJ2-5, with D perhaps matching TRBD2 (6 bases). Trimming took 0 bases from V and 2 from J, leaving 16 bases between them. This CDR3 comprises 17 residues. Germline CDR1 and CDR2: SEHNR and FQNEAQ (reference sequence).

This chain links TRBV9 with TRBJ2-1; 11 bases align to TRBD2. Germline lookup yields CDR1 SGDLS and CDR2 YYNGEE. Trimming at V came to 2 bases and at J to 8 bases, leaving 6 bases not matched to a gene. This CDR3 has 15 amino acids. CDR3 protein: CASSVTSGAGDEQFF. The CDR3 bases are TGTGCCAGCAGCGTGACTAGCGGGGCGGGGGATGAGCAGTTCTTC.

The gene calls are TRBV4-2 and TRBJ2-1, with TRBD2 identical over 7 bases. Germline loops: CDR1 LGHNA, CDR2 YNFKEQ. CDR3 length equals 16 residues. V lost 1 base to trimming and J lost 9 bases; unmatched junction nucleotides: 12. The CDR3 bases are TGTGCCAGCAGCCAAGTCGTAGCGGGCGAGTCGGGTGAGCAGTTCTTC. It encodes CASSQVVAGESGEQFF.

This chain joins TRBV29-1 and TRBJ1-4; the match to TRBD1 covers 8 bases. V trimming: 3 bases; J trimming: 3 bases; junction bases outside the gene matches: 15. The germline gives CDR1 SQVTM, CDR2 ANQGSEA. The CDR3 has 18 amino acids. In DNA, the CDR3 is TGCAGCGTTGAGCGCTTGGACAGGGCCGGTCTGCCTAATGAAAAACTGTTTTTT. Residues: CSVERLDRAGLPNEKLFF.

The V call is TRBV7-8, the J call TRBJ1-1, with D perhaps matching TRBD1 (5 bases). The CDR3 extends over 15 amino acids. V lost 1 base and J lost 5, with 14 bases in between. CDR1 and CDR2 from the germline V gene are SGHVS and FQNEAQ. The CDR3 loop reads CASSLEAQGWTEAFF. DNA of the CDR3: TGTGCCAGCAGCTTAGAAGCGCAGGGTTGGACTGAAGCTTTCTTT.

The rearrangement joins TRBV3-1 to TRBJ1-2, with TRBD1 matching 7 bases. The CDR3 runs 13 residues. V trimming: 8 bases; J trimming: 1 base; junction bases outside the gene matches: 4. CDR1 and CDR2 (germline): LGHDT, YNNKEL (reference sequence). DNA for the CDR3: TGTGCCAGCGGGGCAGGGGGTAACTATGGCTACACCTTC. This codes for CASGAGGNYGYTF.

This clonotype was seen ten or more times. At one end the junction does not follow the germline gene, possibly because of a read error. The rearrangement joins TRBV12-3 or TRBV12-4 to TRBJ2-5; D call uncertain. The CDR3 sequence is 11 residues long. CDR3 amino acids: CASSLKETQYF. The CDR3 DNA reads as TGCGCCAGCAGCTTGAAGGAGACCCAGTACTTC.

This clonotype was counted a few times. The CDR3 region is CATSPSGASTDTQYF. The CDR3 nucleotides are TGTGCCACCAGCCCTAGCGGGGCAAGCACAGATACGCAGTATTTT. The gene calls are TRBV15 and TRBJ2-3; 9 nucleotides line up with TRBD2. The CDR3 covers 15 residues. Trimming cost V 5 bases and J 0 bases; bases outside gene matches: 3. Germline V gene data show CDR1 as LNHNV and CDR2 as YYDKDF (reference sequence).

This clonotype has a handful of counts. The chain joins TRBV7-8 to TRBJ1-2, with unresolved D. CDR3 size: 17 residues. Germline values: CDR1 SGHVS, CDR2 FQNEAQ. Trimming pared 1 base from V and 2 bases from J, leaving 17 bases between. The CDR3 loop reads CASSLELQAVRNYGYTF. CDR3 sequence (DNA): TGTGCCAGCAGCTTAGAACTCCAGGCTGTAAGGAACTATGGCTACACCTTC.

This clonotype was seen a few times. This chain uses TRBV5-1 with TRBJ2-4, with 7 positions matching TRBD1. CDR3 size: 18 residues. J lost 0 bases, V lost 4 bases, and 13 bases had no gene match. Per germline, CDR1 SGHRS and CDR2 YFSETQ. The CDR3 reads CASSLGPSGGEAKNIQYF. The DNA for the CDR3 is TGCGCCAGCAGCCTTGGGCCCTCAGGGGGTGAAGCCAAAAACATTCAGTACTTC.

This clonotype was observed a handful of times. This chain connects TRBV7-9 to TRBJ1-5; maybe TRBD1 (6 bases). V shed 5 bases and J shed 0 bases, with 17 bases lying between them. CDR1 and CDR2 (germline): SEHNR, FQNEAQ (reference sequence). The CDR3 is 17 residues long. The CDR3 DNA reads as TGTGCCAGCAGCCTCACGGACAGTTACTATAGCAATCAGCCCCAGCATTTT. Translating gives CASSLTDSYYSNQPQHF.

This rearrangement joins TRBV7-9 to TRBJ2-7; D may be TRBD1 (6 bases). This CDR3 spans 14 amino acids. Trimming stripped 4 bases from V and 2 bases from J, with 12 bases between. Germline assignment: CDR1 SEHNR and CDR2 FQNEAQ (reference sequence). CDR3 protein: CASSSGTHPYEQYF. CDR3 nucleotides: TGTGCCAGCAGCTCAGGGACACATCCCTACGAGCAGTACTTC.

The V gene is TRBV3-1, the J gene TRBJ2-7, with D unclear. The CDR3 is 15 amino acids. Trimming cost V 5 bases and J 0 bases, with 14 bases left between them. Germline-derived CDR1 and CDR2 are LGHDT and YNNKEL (reference sequence). This CDR3 is CASSETPGYSYEQYF. Written as DNA, the CDR3 is TGTGCCAGCAGCGAAACCCCCGGGTACTCCTACGAGCAGTACTTC.